Sequencing of this T cell receptor beta chain was carried out in a study of early T cells in non-severe SARS-CoV-2 infection. About this clonotype itself: Its matching antigen is unknown.

The CDR3 length is 14 residues. After removal of 3 bases from V and 7 bases from J, the junction contained 4 bases not matched to a gene. Looked up from germline, CDR1 is DFQATT and CDR2 is SNEGSKA (reference sequence). Study-level points and caveats: Anti-spike CD8 responses were favored by VDJdb matching, which missed private and CD4 specificities.

Individual cDNA molecules each received unique molecular identifiers attached to them. In TCRdb, the 5' RACE reads were re-called with MiXCR into one record per CDR3 protein. This sample has tens of thousands of distinct CDR3 sequences, with roughly 6.6% found just once. The V gene is TRBV20-1, the J gene TRBJ2-7; TRBD2 matches at 15 bases. The TCR sequence derives from an adult who was a healthcare worker with PCR-confirmed SARS-CoV-2 infection or an uninfected control (not recorded which). Input material: whole blood. For the CDR3, the DNA is TGCAGTGCTAGCGGACTAGCGGGGGGGCCGGAGCAGTACTTC. As protein: CSASGLAGGPEQYF.